This TCR beta chain comes out of a study of T cell responses to AZD1222 COVID-19 vaccine. With respect to this clone: Its antigen is as yet unknown.

TCRdb's table, derived via immunoSEQ multiplex PCR, lists solely in-frame clones and lacks some. The sample yields about 140,000 clones, of which the top ten take up approximately 2%. Overall study results and limits: Spike-specific TCR breadth and depth went up after people got two AZD1222 doses. A reported finding is that nearly half of spike-specific TCRs target unmutated variant regions.

Germline V gene lookup returns CDR1 SGHDT and CDR2 YYEEEE. There are 16 residues in the CDR3. Trimming stripped 4 bases from V and 1 base from J, with 18 bases between. The TCR was taken from an adult in good health. Sequencing was done on a sample of peripheral blood. This chain links TRBV5-6 with TRBJ2-7, with D possibly called TRBD1 or TRBD2 (5 bases each). The CDR3 nucleotides read TGTGCCAGCAGCGACTACTCCGGGACCCCTTCCTACGAGCAGTACTTC. Its translation: CASSDYSGTPSYEQYF.